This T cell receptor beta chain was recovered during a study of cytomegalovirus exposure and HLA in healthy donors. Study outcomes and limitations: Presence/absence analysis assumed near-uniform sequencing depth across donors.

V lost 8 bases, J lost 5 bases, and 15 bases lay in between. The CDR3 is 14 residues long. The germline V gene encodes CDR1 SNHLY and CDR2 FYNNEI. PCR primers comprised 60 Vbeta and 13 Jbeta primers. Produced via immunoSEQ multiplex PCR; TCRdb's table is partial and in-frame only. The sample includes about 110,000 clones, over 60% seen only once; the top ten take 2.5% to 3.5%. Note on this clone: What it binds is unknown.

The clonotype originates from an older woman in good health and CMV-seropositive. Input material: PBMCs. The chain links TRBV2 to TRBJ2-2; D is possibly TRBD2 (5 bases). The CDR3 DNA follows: TGTGCCAGCTCCTGGGAGTCCCAAACCGGGGAGCTGTTTTTT. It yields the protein CASSWESQTGELFF. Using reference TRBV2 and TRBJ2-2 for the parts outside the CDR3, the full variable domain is EPEVTQTPSHQVTQMGQEVILRCVPISNHLYFYWYRQILGQKVEFLVSFYNNEISEKSEIFDDQFSVERPDGSNFTLKIRSTKLEDSAMYFCASSWESQTGELFFGEGSRLTVL.